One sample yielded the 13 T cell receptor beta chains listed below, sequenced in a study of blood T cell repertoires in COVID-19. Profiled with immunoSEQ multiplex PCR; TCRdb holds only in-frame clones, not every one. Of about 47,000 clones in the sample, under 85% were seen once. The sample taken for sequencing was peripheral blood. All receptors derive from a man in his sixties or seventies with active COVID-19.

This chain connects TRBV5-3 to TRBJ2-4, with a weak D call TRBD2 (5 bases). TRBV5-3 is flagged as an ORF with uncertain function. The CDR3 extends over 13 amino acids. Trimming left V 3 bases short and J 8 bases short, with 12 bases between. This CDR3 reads CARSSSGEDIQYF. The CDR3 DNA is TGTGCCAGAAGCTCGTCCGGGGAAGACATTCAGTACTTC.

Here the CDR3 DNA reads TGTGCCAGCAGTTCGTATCTGGCGGGGGGCAGGGCAGATACGCAGTATTTT. Encoded protein: CASSSYLAGGRADTQYF. The V gene is TRBV6-2 or TRBV6-3, the J gene TRBJ2-3; 8 bases map to TRBD2. This CDR3 is 17 amino acids long. Germline-derived CDR1 and CDR2 are MNHEY and SVGEGT. The J segment lost 4 bases and the V segment lost 4 bases, leaving 13 bases of the junction unmatched.

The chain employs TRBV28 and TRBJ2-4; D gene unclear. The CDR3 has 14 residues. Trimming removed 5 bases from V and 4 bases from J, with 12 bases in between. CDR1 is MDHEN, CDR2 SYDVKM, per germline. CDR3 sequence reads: CASSPAERKNIQYF. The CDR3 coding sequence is TGTGCCAGCAGTCCGGCGGAGAGAAAAAACATTCAGTACTTC. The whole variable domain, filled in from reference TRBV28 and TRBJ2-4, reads DVKVTQSSRYLVKRTGEKVFLECVQDMDHENMFWYRQDPGLGLRLIYFSYDVKMKEKGDIPEGYSVSREKKERFSLILESASTNQTSMYLCASSPAERKNIQYFGAGTRLSVL.

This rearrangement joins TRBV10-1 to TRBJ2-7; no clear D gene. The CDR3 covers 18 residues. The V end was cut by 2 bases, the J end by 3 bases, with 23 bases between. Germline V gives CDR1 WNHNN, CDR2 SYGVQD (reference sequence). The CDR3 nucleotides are TGCGCCAGCAGTGAGAGGCATAGATCCTGGAACAGAGTCTACGAGCAGTACTTC. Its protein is CASSERHRSWNRVYEQYF.

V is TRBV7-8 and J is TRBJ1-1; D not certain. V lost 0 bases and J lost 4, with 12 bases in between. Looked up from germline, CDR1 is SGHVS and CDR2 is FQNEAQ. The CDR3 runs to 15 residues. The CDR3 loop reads CASSLARRVRTEAFF. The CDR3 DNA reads TGTGCCAGCAGCTTAGCACGGAGGGTGCGCACTGAAGCTTTCTTT.

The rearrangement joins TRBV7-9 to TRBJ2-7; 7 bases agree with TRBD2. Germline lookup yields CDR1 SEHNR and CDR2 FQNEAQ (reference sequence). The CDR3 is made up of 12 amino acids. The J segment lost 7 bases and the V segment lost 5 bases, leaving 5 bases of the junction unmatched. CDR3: CASSRAGGEQYF. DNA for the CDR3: TGTGCCAGCAGCCGGGCCGGGGGGGAGCAGTACTTC. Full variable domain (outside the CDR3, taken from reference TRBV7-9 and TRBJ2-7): DTGVSQNPRHKITKRGQNVTFRCDPISEHNRLYWYRQTLGQGPEFLTYFQNEAQLEKSRLLSDRFSAERPKGSFSTLEIQRTEQGDSAMYLCASSRAGGEQYFGPGTRLTVT.

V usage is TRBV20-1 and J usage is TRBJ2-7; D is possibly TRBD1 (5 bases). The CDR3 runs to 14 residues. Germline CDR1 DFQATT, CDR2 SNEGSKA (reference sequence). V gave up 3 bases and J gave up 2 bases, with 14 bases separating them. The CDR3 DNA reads TGCAGTGCTAGTGGGGCCAGGGCAGCCTACGAGCAGTACTTC. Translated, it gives CSASGARAAYEQYF.

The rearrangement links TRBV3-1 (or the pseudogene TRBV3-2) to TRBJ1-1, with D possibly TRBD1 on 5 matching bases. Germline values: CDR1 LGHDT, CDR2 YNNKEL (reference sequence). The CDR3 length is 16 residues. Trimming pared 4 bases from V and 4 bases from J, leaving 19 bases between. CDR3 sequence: CASSPSGVSRGTEAFF. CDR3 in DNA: TGTGCCAGCAGCCCCAGTGGTGTGTCAAGGGGCACTGAAGCTTTCTTT.

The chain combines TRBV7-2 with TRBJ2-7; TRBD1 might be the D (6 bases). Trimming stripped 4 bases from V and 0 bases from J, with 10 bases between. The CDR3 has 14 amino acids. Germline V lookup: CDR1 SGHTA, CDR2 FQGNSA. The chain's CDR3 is CASSSDSSSYEQYF. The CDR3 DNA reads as TGTGCCAGCAGCTCGGACAGTAGCTCCTACGAGCAGTACTTC.

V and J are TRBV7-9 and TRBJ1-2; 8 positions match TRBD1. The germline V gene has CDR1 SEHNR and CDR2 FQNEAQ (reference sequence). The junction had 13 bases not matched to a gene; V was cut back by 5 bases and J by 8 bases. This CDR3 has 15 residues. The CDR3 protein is CASSVRDRFSEGYTF. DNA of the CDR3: TGTGCCAGCAGCGTCCGGGACAGGTTCTCTGAGGGCTACACCTTC.

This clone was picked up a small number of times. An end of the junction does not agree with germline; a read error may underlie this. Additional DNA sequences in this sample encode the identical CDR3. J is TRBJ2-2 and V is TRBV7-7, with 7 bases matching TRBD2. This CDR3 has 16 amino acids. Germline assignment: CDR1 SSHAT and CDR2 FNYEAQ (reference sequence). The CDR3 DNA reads TGTGCTAGCAGCTTAGAGGCGGGGGCGAACACCGGGGAGCTGTTTTTT. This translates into CASSLEAGANTGELFF. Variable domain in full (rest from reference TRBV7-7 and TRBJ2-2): GAGVSQSPRYKVTKRGQDVTLRCDPISSHATLYWYQQALGQGPEFLTYFNYEAQPDKSGLPSDRFSAERPEGSISTLTIQRTEQRDSAMYRCASSLEAGANTGELFFGEGSRLTVL.

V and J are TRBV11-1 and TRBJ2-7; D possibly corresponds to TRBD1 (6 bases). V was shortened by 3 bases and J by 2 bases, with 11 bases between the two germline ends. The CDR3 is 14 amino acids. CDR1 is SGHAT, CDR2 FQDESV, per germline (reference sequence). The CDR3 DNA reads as TGTGCCAGCAGCTTGAGACAGGCCGCCTACGAGCAGTACTTC. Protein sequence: CASSLRQAAYEQYF. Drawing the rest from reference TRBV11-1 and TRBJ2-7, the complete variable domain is EAEVAQSPRYKITEKSQAVAFWCDPISGHATLYWYRQILGQGPELLVQFQDESVVDDSQLPKDRFSAERLKGVDSTLKIQPAELGDSAMYLCASSLRQAAYEQYFGPGTRLTVT.

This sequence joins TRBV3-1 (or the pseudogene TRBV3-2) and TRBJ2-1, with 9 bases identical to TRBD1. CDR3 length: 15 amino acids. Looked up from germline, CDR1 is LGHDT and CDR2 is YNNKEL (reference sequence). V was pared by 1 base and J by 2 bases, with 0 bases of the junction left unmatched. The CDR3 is CASSQGQGAYNEQFF. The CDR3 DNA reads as TGTGCCAGCAGCCAAGGACAGGGGGCCTACAATGAGCAGTTCTTC.